Presented here are 14 T cell receptor beta chains from one specimen sequenced in a study of blood T cell repertoires in COVID-19. This table comes from immunoSEQ multiplex PCR, and its TCRdb copy is limited to in-frame clones, with some not included. Among approximately 30,000 clones listed, about 94% were seen once. The material sequenced was peripheral blood. All receptors derive from a human donor in a cohort sampled during active COVID-19.

The chain recombines TRBV7-3 with TRBJ2-1, with 8 positions matching TRBD2. Germline lookup yields CDR1 SGHTA and CDR2 FQGTGA. This CDR3 spans 18 amino acids. After removal of 1 base from V and 3 bases from J, the junction contained 11 bases not matched to a gene. CDR3 DNA sequence: TGTGCCAGCAGCTTAAACCCCCGGGGGGGGACGCTCTACAATGAGCAGTTCTTC. This sequence encodes CASSLNPRGGTLYNEQFF.

This clone appeared a single time. The chain couples TRBV7-9 to TRBJ2-5, with 14 bases matching TRBD2. The CDR3 has 17 residues. V gave up 1 base and J gave up 4 bases; unmatched junction bases: 5. The germline V gene has CDR1 SEHNR and CDR2 FQNEAQ (reference sequence). CDR3 DNA: TGTGCCAGCAGCTTAGGACTAGCGGGGGGGATCGGAGAGACCCAGTACTTC. This gives the protein CASSLGLAGGIGETQYF.

This chain joins TRBV28 and TRBJ2-1; tentative D call: TRBD2 (5 bases). CDR1 is MDHEN, CDR2 SYDVKM, per germline. The CDR3 consists of 16 residues. V was trimmed by 6 bases and J by 0 bases, leaving 15 bases between them. The CDR3 coding sequence is TGTGCCAGCAGCCTTTTGATGACTAACTCCTACAATGAGCAGTTCTTC. Translated: CASSLLMTNSYNEQFF.

J is TRBJ2-5 and V is TRBV6-5; D call uncertain. In germline, CDR1 is MNHEY, CDR2 SVGAGI. V was trimmed by 11 bases and J by 3 bases, leaving 13 bases between them. This CDR3 comprises 12 residues. CDR3: CAYTVPEETQYF. Here the CDR3 DNA reads TGTGCCTACACAGTCCCAGAAGAGACCCAGTACTTC.

The V and J genes are TRBV6-2 or TRBV6-3 and TRBJ2-5; no reliable D call. Looked up from germline, CDR1 is MNHEY and CDR2 is SVGEGT. This CDR3 has 11 residues. Trimming stripped 5 bases from V and 5 bases from J, with 6 bases between. CDR3 bases: TGTGCCAGCAGTCCCGAGGAGACCCAGTACTTC. Encoded protein: CASSPEETQYF.

The gene calls are TRBV18 and TRBJ2-1, with D unresolved. Germline V gene sequence: CDR1 KGHSH, CDR2 LQKENI. V shed 1 base and J shed 0 bases, with 7 bases lying between them. CDR3 length: 15 residues. CDR3 nucleotides: TGTGCCAGCTCACCACGATCGAGCTCCTACAATGAGCAGTTCTTC. Translation gives CASSPRSSSYNEQFF.

CDR3 DNA sequence: TGTGCCAGCAGCTTGGGCGGGTACGAGCAGTACTTC. The encoded protein is CASSLGGYEQYF. The rearrangement joins TRBV5-6 to TRBJ2-7; the D gene is possibly TRBD2 (5 bases). This CDR3 has 12 residues. V lost 0 bases to trimming and J lost 4 bases, with 5 bases between them. Germline values: CDR1 SGHDT, CDR2 YYEEEE.

The chain has TRBV18 and TRBJ1-3; 7 bases match TRBD1. Per germline, CDR1 KGHSH and CDR2 LQKENI. The length of the CDR3 is 15 residues. Unmatched junction bases numbered 7, after V lost 8 bases and J lost 0 bases. Here the CDR3 reads CASATGESSGNTIYF. The CDR3 DNA reads as TGTGCCAGCGCAACAGGGGAGAGCTCTGGAAACACCATATATTTT.

V gene TRBV25-1 combines with J gene TRBJ2-7; tentative D call: TRBD1 (6 bases). Per the germline V gene, CDR1 is MGHDK and CDR2 is SYGVNS. CDR3 size: 15 residues. With 5 bases removed from V and 2 bases from J, the gap between germline ends came to 16 bases. DNA for the CDR3: TGTGCCAGCAGTAATAAACAGGGCTATCCCTACGAGCAGTACTTC. Protein sequence: CASSNKQGYPYEQYF.

The chain recombines TRBV4-1 with TRBJ2-7; 7 positions match TRBD2. V was clipped by 4 bases and J by 7 bases; unmatched bases: 7. In germline, CDR1 is MGHRA, CDR2 YSYEKL. There are 13 residues in the CDR3. CDR3 nucleotide sequence: TGCGCCAGCAGCCGACTACTAGCGAGGGAGCAGTACTTC. Translating gives CASSRLLAREQYF.

This clone was found a few times. The chain links TRBV7-6 to TRBJ2-1, with 9 bases matching TRBD2. V dropped 2 bases and J dropped 5; count of bases not matched to a gene: 7. The CDR3 sequence is 16 residues long. Germline values: CDR1 SGHVS, CDR2 FNYEAQ. The CDR3 DNA is TGTGCCAGCAGCTTACAGTTAGCGGGGGATAACAATGAGCAGTTCTTC. It translates to CASSLQLAGDNNEQFF.

The genes are TRBV9 and TRBJ1-2, with D unresolved. Germline CDR1 reads SGDLS; CDR2 reads YYNGEE. Trimming took off 3 bases at V and 5 bases at J, with 14 bases between the two ends. The CDR3 extends over 14 amino acids. CDR3 protein: CASSGGGRRYGYTF. The DNA of the CDR3 is TGTGCCAGCAGCGGAGGAGGCAGGAGATATGGCTACACCTTC.

The CDR3 here is CASAGSGANVLTF. DNA of the CDR3: TGTGCCAGCGCAGGGTCTGGGGCCAACGTCCTGACTTTC. The chain joins TRBV19 to TRBJ2-6; a weak D match, TRBD1 (5 bases). The CDR3 is made up of 13 amino acids. Germline CDR1 is LNHDA and CDR2 is SQIVND (reference sequence). The V gene lost 9 bases and the J gene lost 1 base, with 7 bases spanning the gap.

The rearrangement links TRBV27 to TRBJ2-5; 9 bases agree with TRBD1. In germline, CDR1 is MNHEY, CDR2 SMNVEV (reference sequence). After removal of 5 bases from V and 7 bases from J, the junction contained 5 bases not matched to a gene. There are 13 residues in the CDR3. The CDR3 here is CASSLQGAGTQYF. The DNA of the CDR3 is TGTGCCAGCAGTCTACAGGGGGCCGGGACCCAGTACTTC.